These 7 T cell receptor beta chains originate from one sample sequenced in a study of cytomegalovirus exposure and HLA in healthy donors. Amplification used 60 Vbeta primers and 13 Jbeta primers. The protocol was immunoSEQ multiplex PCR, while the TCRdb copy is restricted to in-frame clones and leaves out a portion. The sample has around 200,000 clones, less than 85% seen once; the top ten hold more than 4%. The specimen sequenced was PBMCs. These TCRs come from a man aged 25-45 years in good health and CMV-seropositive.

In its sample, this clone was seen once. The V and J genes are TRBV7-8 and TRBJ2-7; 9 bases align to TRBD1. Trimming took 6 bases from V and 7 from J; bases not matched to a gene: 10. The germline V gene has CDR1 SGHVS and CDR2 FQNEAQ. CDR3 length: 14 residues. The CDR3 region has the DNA TGTGCCAGCAGTTCTCGGACAGGGGAAAGTGAGCAGTACTTC. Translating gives CASSSRTGESEQYF.

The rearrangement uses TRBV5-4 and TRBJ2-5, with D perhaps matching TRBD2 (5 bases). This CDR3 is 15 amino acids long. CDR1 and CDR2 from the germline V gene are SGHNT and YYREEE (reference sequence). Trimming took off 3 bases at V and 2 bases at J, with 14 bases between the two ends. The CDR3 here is CASSSTTAAQETQYF. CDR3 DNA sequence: TGTGCCAGCAGCTCGACTACAGCGGCACAAGAGACCCAGTACTTC.

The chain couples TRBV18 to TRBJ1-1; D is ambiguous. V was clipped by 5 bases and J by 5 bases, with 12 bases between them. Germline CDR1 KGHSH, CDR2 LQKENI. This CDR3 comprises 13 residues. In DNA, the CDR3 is TGTGCCAGCTCATTAACGACTGCTACTGAAGCTTTCTTT. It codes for CASSLTTATEAFF. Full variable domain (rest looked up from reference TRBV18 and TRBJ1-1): NAGVMQNPRHLVRRRGQEARLRCSPMKGHSHVYWYRQLPEEGLKFMVYLQKENIIDESGMPKERFSAEFPKEGPSILRIQQVVRGDSAAYFCASSLTTATEAFFGQGTRLTVV.

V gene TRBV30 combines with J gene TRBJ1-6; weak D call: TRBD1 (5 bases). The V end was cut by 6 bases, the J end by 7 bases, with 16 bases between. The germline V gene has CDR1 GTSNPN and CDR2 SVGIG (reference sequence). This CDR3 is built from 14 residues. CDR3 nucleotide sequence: TGTGCCTGTCCAGGGTTCGCGTGGAATTCACCCCTCCACTTT. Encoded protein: CACPGFAWNSPLHF.

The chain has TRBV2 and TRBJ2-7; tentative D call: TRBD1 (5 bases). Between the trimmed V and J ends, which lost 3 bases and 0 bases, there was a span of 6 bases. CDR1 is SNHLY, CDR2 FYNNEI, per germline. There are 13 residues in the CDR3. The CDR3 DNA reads TGTGCCAGCAGTGATGGGGCCTCCTACGAGCAGTACTTC. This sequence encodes CASSDGASYEQYF.

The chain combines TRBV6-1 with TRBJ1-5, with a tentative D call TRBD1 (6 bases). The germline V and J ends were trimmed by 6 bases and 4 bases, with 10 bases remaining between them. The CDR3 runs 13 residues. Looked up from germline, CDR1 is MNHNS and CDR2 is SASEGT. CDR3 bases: TGTGCCAGCAGCCCCGACAGGAATCAGCCCCAGCATTTT. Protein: CASSPDRNQPQHF.

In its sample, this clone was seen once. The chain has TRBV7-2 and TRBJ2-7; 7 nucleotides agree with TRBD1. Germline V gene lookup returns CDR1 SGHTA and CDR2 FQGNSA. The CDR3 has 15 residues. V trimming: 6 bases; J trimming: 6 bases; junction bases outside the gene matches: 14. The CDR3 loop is CASSWGQPPAFEQYF. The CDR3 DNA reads TGTGCCAGCAGTTGGGGACAGCCTCCGGCGTTCGAGCAGTACTTC.